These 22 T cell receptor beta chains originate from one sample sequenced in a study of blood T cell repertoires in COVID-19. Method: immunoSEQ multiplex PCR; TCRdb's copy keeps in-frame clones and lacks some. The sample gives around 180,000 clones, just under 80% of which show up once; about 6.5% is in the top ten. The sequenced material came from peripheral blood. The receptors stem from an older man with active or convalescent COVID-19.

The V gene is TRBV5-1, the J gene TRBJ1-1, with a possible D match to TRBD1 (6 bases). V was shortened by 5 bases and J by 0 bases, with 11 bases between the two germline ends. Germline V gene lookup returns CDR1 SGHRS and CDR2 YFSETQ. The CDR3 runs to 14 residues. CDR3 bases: TGCGCCAGCAGGGAACAGGGTCTGAACACTGAAGCTTTCTTT. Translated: CASREQGLNTEAFF.

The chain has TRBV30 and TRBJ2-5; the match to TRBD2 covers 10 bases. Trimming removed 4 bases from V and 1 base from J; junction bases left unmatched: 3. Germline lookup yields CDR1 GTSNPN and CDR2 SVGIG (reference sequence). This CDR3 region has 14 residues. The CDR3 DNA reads TGTGCCTGGACCCGACTAGCGGGCCAAGAGACCCAGTACTTC. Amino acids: CAWTRLAGQETQYF.

The CDR3 protein is CASSLGQGENGYTF. The CDR3 region has the DNA TGTGCCAGCAGCTTAGGACAGGGAGAGAATGGCTACACCTTC. The chain uses TRBV7-9 and TRBJ1-2, with 7 bases that match TRBD1. The CDR3 is 14 amino acids. Trimming cost V 1 base and J 6 bases; bases outside gene matches: 5. The germline CDR1 and CDR2 sequences are SEHNR and FQNEAQ (reference sequence).

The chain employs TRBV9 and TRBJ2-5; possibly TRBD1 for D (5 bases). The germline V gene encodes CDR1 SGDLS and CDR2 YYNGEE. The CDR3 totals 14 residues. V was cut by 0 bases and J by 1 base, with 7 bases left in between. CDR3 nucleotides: TGTGCCAGCAGCGTAGGCAGGGCCCAAGAGACCCAGTACTTC. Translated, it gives CASSVGRAQETQYF.

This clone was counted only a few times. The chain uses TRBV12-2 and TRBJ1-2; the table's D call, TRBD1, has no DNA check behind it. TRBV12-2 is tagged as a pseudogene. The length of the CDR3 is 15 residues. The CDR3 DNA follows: TGTGCAAGTCGCTTAGTGACAGATTTGAACTATGGCTACACCTTC. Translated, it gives CASRLVTDLNYGYTF.

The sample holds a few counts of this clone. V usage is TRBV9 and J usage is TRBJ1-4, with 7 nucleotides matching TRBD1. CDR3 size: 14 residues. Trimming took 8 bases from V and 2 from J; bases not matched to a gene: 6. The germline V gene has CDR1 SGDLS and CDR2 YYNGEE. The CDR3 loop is CASSPGQTNEKLFF. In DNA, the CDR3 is TGTGCCAGTTCCCCGGGACAGACTAATGAAAAACTGTTTTTT. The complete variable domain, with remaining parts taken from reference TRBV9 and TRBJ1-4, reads DSGVTQTPKHLITATGQRVTLRCSPRSGDLSVYWYQQSLDQGLQFLIQYYNGEERAKGNILERFSAQQFPDLHSELNLSSLELGDSALYFCASSPGQTNEKLFFGSGTQLSVL.

In DNA form, the CDR3 reads TGTGCTAGTGGTTTCTCTCGAACCGGGACAGGGGCATATGGCTACACCTTC. Protein sequence: CASGFSRTGTGAYGYTF. The rearrangement uses TRBV12-5 and TRBJ1-2; 10 bases are a match to TRBD1. Unmatched junction bases numbered 12, after V lost 3 bases and J lost 5 bases. The germline V gene has CDR1 LGHNT and CDR2 FRNRAP. The CDR3 consists of 17 residues.

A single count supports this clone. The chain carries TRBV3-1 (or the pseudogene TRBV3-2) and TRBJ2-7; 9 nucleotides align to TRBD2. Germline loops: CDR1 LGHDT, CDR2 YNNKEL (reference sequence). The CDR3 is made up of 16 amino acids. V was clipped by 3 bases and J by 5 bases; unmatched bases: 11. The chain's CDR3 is CASSHVTGTSLNEQYF. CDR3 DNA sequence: TGTGCCAGCAGCCATGTAACCGGGACTAGCCTTAACGAGCAGTACTTC.

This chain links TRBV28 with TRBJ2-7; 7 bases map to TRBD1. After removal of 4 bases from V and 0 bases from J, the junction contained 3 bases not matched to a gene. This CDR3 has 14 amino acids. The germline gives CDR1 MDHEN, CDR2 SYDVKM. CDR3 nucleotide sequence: TGTGCCAGCAGTTCCGGGACAGCCTCCTACGAGCAGTACTTC. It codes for CASSSGTASYEQYF.

The CDR3 spells CASSSYQETQYF. DNA for the CDR3: TGTGCCAGCAGCAGCTACCAAGAGACCCAGTACTTC. This chain connects TRBV11-2 to TRBJ2-5; D is unclear. There are 12 residues in the CDR3. Germline V gene lookup returns CDR1 SGHAT and CDR2 FQNNGV. Trimming took off 5 bases at V and 0 bases at J, with 4 bases between the two ends.

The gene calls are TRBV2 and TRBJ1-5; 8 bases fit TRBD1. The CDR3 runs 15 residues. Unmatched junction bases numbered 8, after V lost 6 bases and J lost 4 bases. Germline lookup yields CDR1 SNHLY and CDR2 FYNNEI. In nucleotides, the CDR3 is TGTGCCAGCAGCCCTAGGGACAGGCAGAATCAGCCCCAGCATTTT. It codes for CASSPRDRQNQPQHF.

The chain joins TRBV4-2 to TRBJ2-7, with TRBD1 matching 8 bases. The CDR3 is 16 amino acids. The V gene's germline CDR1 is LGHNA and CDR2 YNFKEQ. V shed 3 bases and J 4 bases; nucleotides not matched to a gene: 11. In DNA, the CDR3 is TGTGCCAGCAGCCATGGCGAGGGCAGGGGGCAGTACGAGCAGTACTTC. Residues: CASSHGEGRGQYEQYF.

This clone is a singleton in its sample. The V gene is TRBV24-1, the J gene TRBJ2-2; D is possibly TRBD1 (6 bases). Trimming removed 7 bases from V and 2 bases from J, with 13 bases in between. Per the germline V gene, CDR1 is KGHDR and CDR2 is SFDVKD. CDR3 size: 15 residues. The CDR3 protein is CATSPGEINTGELFF. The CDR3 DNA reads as TGTGCCACCAGCCCAGGGGAGATTAACACCGGGGAGCTGTTTTTT.

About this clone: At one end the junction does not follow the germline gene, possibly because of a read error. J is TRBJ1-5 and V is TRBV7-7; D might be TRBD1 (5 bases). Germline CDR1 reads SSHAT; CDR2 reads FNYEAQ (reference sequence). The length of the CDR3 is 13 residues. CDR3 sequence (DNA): TGTGCTAGCAGTCAAGTGGTGGGGGGGCCCCAGCATTTT. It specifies CASSQVVGGPQHF.

In DNA form, the CDR3 reads TGTGCCTGGAGTGTACAGGGGGGGACAGATACGCAGTATTTT. Amino acid sequence: CAWSVQGGTDTQYF. The chain has TRBV30 and TRBJ2-3, with TRBD1 as a possible D gene (8 bases). V dropped 0 bases and J dropped 3 bases, with 10 bases sitting between them. This CDR3 has 14 residues. CDR1 and CDR2 (germline): GTSNPN, SVGIG (reference sequence).

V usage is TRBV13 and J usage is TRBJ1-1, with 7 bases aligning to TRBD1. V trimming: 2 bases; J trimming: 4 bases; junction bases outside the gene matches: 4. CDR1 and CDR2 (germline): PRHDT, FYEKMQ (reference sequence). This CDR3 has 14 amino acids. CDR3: CASSLFRGTTEAFF. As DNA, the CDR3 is TGTGCCAGCAGCTTATTCAGGGGGACCACTGAAGCTTTCTTT.

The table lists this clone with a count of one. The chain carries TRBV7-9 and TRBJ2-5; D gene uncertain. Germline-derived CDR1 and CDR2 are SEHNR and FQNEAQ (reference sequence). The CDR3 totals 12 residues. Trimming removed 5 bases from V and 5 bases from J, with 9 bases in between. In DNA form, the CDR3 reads TGTGCCAGCAGCACAGACGAGGAGACCCAGTACTTC. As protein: CASSTDEETQYF.

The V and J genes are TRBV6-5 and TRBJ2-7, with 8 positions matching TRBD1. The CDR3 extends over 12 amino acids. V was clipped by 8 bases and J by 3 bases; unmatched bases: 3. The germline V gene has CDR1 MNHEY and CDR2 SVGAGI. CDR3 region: CASDRGHYEQYF. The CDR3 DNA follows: TGTGCCAGCGACAGGGGCCACTACGAGCAGTACTTC.

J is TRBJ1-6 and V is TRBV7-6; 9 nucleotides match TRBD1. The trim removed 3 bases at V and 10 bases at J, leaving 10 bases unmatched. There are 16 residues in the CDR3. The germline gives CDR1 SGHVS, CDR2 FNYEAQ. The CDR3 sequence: CASSLEAGTGRSPLHF. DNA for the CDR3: TGTGCCAGCAGCTTGGAGGCCGGGACAGGGAGGTCACCCCTCCACTTT.

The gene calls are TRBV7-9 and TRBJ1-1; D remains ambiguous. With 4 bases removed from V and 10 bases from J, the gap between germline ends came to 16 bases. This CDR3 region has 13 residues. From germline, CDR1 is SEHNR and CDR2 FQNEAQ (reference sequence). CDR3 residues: CASSSPHSYLAFF. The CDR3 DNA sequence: TGTGCCAGCAGCTCCCCCCACAGTTATTTAGCTTTCTTT.

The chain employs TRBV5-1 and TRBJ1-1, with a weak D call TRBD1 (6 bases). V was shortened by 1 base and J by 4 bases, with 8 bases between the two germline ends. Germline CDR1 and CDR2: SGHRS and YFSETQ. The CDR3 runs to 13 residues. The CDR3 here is CASSLTRGTEAFF. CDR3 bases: TGCGCCAGCAGCTTGACCAGGGGCACTGAAGCTTTCTTT. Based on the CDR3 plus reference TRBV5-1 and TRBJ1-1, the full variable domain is KAGVTQTPRYLIKTRGQQVTLSCSPISGHRSVSWYQQTPGQGLQFLFEYFSETQRNKGNFPGRFSGRQFSNSRSEMNVSTLELGDSALYLCASSLTRGTEAFFGQGTRLTVV.

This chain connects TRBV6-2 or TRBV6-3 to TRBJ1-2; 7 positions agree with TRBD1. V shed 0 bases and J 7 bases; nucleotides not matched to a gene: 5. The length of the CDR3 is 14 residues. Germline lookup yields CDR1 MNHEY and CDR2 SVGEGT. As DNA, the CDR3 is TGTGCCAGCAGTTACTCAGGACAGGCCTCTGGCTACACCTTC. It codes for CASSYSGQASGYTF.